This T cell receptor (beta chain) was captured by sequencing in a study of blood T cell repertoires in COVID-19. Whole-study context: PBMCs, B-cell-depleted T cells, or T cells provided the cDNA or gDNA that made up the material.

TCRdb keeps only in-frame clones here, not all; method: immunoSEQ multiplex PCR. Among approximately 300,000 clones listed, around nine tenths were seen once. Per germline, CDR1 LGHNA and CDR2 YNFKEQ. The CDR3 is 12 amino acids. V dropped 3 bases and J dropped 6 bases, with 8 bases sitting between them. This sequence joins TRBV4-2 and TRBJ1-1; tentatively, D is TRBD1 (6 bases). This TCR derives from a woman aged 30 to 39 who had been exposed to COVID-19. The material sequenced was PBMCs or T cells enriched from blood (not recorded which). CDR3 amino acids: CASSHRGSEAFF. The CDR3 DNA reads TGTGCCAGCAGCCACAGGGGTTCTGAAGCTTTCTTT.